This T cell receptor beta chain originates from a study of control samples from healthy donors and cancer patients. TCRdb's table, derived via immunoSEQ multiplex PCR, lists solely in-frame clones and lacks some. The sample has approximately 190,000 clones, 91% seen once; the top ten hold about 2%. CDR1 and CDR2 from the germline V gene are SGHRS and YFSETQ. With V trimmed by 0 bases and J by 7 bases, 6 bases remained unmatched. CDR3 length equals 15 residues. Material for sequencing was blood. The receptor's source is a man younger than 45 in good health. V usage is TRBV5-1 and J usage is TRBJ1-4; TRBD1 matches at 7 bases. DNA for the CDR3: TGCGCCAGCAGCTTGGGGGACAGAAACCTTGAAAAACTGTTTTTT. Residues: CASSLGDRNLEKLFF.